The 31 T cell receptor beta chains below all came from one sample that was sequenced in a study of blood T cell repertoires in COVID-19. Using immunoSEQ multiplex PCR, the repertoire was profiled, and TCRdb retains in-frame clones only, with some absent. The sample has under 130,000 clones, about 92% seen once. The material sequenced was peripheral blood. The receptors come from a woman older than 75 in a cohort sampled during active COVID-19.

V usage is TRBV28 and J usage is TRBJ2-7, with TRBD2 identical over 13 bases. Germline V gene data show CDR1 as MDHEN and CDR2 as SYDVKM. V gave up 3 bases and J gave up 3 bases; unmatched junction bases: 11. This CDR3 spans 18 amino acids. The CDR3 DNA is TGTGCCAGCAGTTTCCCCCTATATACTAGCGGGAGGGTCTACGAGCAGTACTTC. As protein: CASSFPLYTSGRVYEQYF.

This clone appeared once. This chain joins TRBV20-1 and TRBJ2-3, with D perhaps matching TRBD2 (6 bases). Germline V gene lookup returns CDR1 DFQATT and CDR2 SNEGSKA (reference sequence). The V end lost 3 bases, the J end lost 0 bases, and 13 bases lay between the germline ends. This CDR3 has 15 residues. The CDR3 DNA sequence: TGCAGTGCTAGTCCGGGGGTTTATAGCACAGATACGCAGTATTTT. It translates to CSASPGVYSTDTQYF.

This clone has more than one count but fewer than ten. The chain employs TRBV12-3 or TRBV12-4 and TRBJ1-1; D is undetermined. V lost 5 bases, J lost 9 bases, and 13 bases lay in between. The CDR3 spans 12 residues. Here the CDR3 reads CASSQKLGKAFF. The CDR3 coding sequence is TGTGCCAGCAGTCAGAAACTAGGGAAAGCTTTCTTT.

This chain joins TRBV19 and TRBJ1-5; maybe TRBD1 (5 bases). The V and J ends lost 2 bases and 7 bases respectively, with 18 bases between them. Germline values: CDR1 LNHDA, CDR2 SQIVND (reference sequence). The CDR3 consists of 16 residues. In DNA, the CDR3 is TGTGCCAGTAGTATAAAAACGGGGGAGGTAGTACAGCCCCAGCATTTT. It is translated as CASSIKTGEVVQPQHF.

V and J are TRBV5-4 and TRBJ2-1; D ambiguous. CDR3 size: 14 residues. The V gene's germline CDR1 is SGHNT and CDR2 YYREEE (reference sequence). V was shortened by 4 bases and J by 1 base, with 9 bases between the two germline ends. CDR3 protein: CASSRSGSYNEQFF. In DNA, the CDR3 is TGTGCCAGCAGCCGGTCCGGGTCCTACAATGAGCAGTTCTTC.

The chain employs TRBV19 and TRBJ2-2; the D gene is possibly TRBD1 (5 bases). The CDR3 runs 14 residues. V was trimmed by 3 bases and J by 5 bases, leaving 10 bases between them. CDR1 and CDR2 (germline): LNHDA, SQIVND (reference sequence). The CDR3 sequence is CASSMQGRTGELFF. In nucleotides, the CDR3 is TGTGCCAGTAGTATGCAGGGAAGGACCGGGGAGCTGTTTTTT.

The chain has TRBV3-1 (or the pseudogene TRBV3-2) and TRBJ2-2; the match to TRBD2 covers 9 bases. This CDR3 is 15 amino acids long. Germline loops: CDR1 LGHDT, CDR2 YNNKEL (reference sequence). The trim removed 6 bases at V and 0 bases at J, leaving 2 bases unmatched. The CDR3 sequence is CASRGTSTNTGELFF. The CDR3 nucleotides are TGTGCCAGCAGGGGGACTAGCACGAACACCGGGGAGCTGTTTTTT.

The chain couples TRBV7-9 to TRBJ2-5; 11 bases align to TRBD1. CDR1 and CDR2 from the germline V gene are SEHNR and FQNEAQ (reference sequence). The CDR3 runs 16 residues. The trim removed 2 bases at V and 5 bases at J, leaving 7 bases unmatched. CDR3 DNA sequence: TGTGCCAGCAGCTTAACCTCTGGGACAGGGGGGGAGACCCAGTACTTC. It is translated as CASSLTSGTGGETQYF.

V and J are TRBV4-1 and TRBJ2-2, with a tentative D call TRBD1 (5 bases). V lost 0 bases to trimming and J lost 1 base, with 6 bases between them. The CDR3 is made up of 15 amino acids. Germline CDR1 reads MGHRA; CDR2 reads YSYEKL. CDR3 region: CASSQDTGNTGELFF. In DNA form, the CDR3 reads TGCGCCAGCAGCCAAGATACAGGGAACACCGGGGAGCTGTTTTTT.

The J gene is TRBJ2-3, the V gene TRBV5-1; maybe TRBD2 (7 bases). Between the trimmed V and J ends, which lost 2 bases and 5 bases, there was a span of 18 bases. The CDR3 loop spans 16 amino acids. CDR1 and CDR2 (germline): SGHRS, YFSETQ. The CDR3 DNA reads TGCGCCAGCAGCTTAGATGCGGGGGCCTCGGGAGATACGCAGTATTTT. Amino acids: CASSLDAGASGDTQYF.

The table lists this clone with a count of one. The chain recombines TRBV10-1 with TRBJ2-1, with TRBD2 as a possible D gene (6 bases). V was trimmed by 6 bases and J by 6 bases, leaving 12 bases between them. This CDR3 is built from 13 residues. Germline loops: CDR1 WNHNN, CDR2 SYGVQD (reference sequence). In DNA form, the CDR3 reads TGCGCCAGCAGAGCCGGGGGAGGCAATGAGCAGTTCTTC. This gives the protein CASRAGGGNEQFF.

The genes are TRBV24-1 and TRBJ2-1, with 14 bases aligning to TRBD2. J lost 7 bases, V lost 0 bases, and 4 bases had no gene match. CDR1 is KGHDR, CDR2 SFDVKD, per germline. The CDR3 runs 17 residues. The CDR3 coding sequence is TGTGCCACCAGTGATTTGGGACTAGCGGGAGGAGGGAATGAGCAGTTCTTC. Its protein product is CATSDLGLAGGGNEQFF.

The chain employs TRBV3-1 (or the pseudogene TRBV3-2) and TRBJ1-1, with 8 bases fitting TRBD1. Germline-derived CDR1 and CDR2 are LGHDT and YNNKEL (reference sequence). The CDR3 consists of 14 residues. Unmatched junction bases numbered 6, after V lost 4 bases and J lost 5 bases. The CDR3 loop is CASSPGQGWTEAFF. The CDR3 DNA is TGTGCCAGCAGCCCCGGACAGGGTTGGACTGAAGCTTTCTTT.

The chain combines TRBV6-2 or TRBV6-3 with TRBJ1-5; D gene uncertain. Deletions cut 2 bases from V and 9 bases from J, with 14 bases between. Germline V gives CDR1 MNHEY, CDR2 SVGEGT. The CDR3 loop spans 14 amino acids. CDR3 sequence reads: CASSYGEPGPPQHF. DNA of the CDR3: TGTGCCAGCAGTTACGGGGAGCCGGGTCCGCCCCAGCATTTT.

The V call is TRBV10-3, the J call TRBJ1-2; 7 positions match TRBD1. The CDR3 consists of 13 residues. Trimming at V came to 5 bases and at J to 8 bases, leaving 8 bases not matched to a gene. Germline loops: CDR1 ENHRY, CDR2 SYGVKD. CDR3 protein: CAISPDRVSGYTF. In nucleotides, the CDR3 is TGTGCCATCAGTCCCGACAGGGTTAGCGGCTACACCTTC.

This clone came up once. The chain carries TRBV2 and TRBJ1-1; TRBD1 matches 10 bases. CDR3 length: 14 amino acids. V gave up 8 bases and J gave up 2 bases; unmatched junction bases: 5. Germline-derived CDR1 and CDR2 are SNHLY and FYNNEI. CDR3 residues: CASLGTGVNTEAFF. In DNA, the CDR3 is TGTGCCAGCCTCGGGACAGGGGTTAACACTGAAGCTTTCTTT.

This clone came up once. The chain couples TRBV28 to TRBJ2-7, with 10 bases identical to TRBD1. This CDR3 comprises 16 residues. Germline loops: CDR1 MDHEN, CDR2 SYDVKM. Germline trimming cut 6 bases from V and 3 bases from J; bases unmatched to any gene: 11. CDR3 region: CASSQGPGQGFYEQYF. The CDR3 region has the DNA TGTGCCAGCAGCCAGGGGCCGGGACAGGGGTTCTACGAGCAGTACTTC.

This clone appeared a single time. Other DNA sequences within the sample encode an identical CDR3. This sequence joins TRBV27 and TRBJ2-7; the D gene is possibly TRBD2 (6 bases). CDR3 size: 13 residues. Germline lookup yields CDR1 MNHEY and CDR2 SMNVEV (reference sequence). The ends were cut back, 2 bases at V and 2 bases at J, with 7 bases in the middle. The CDR3 region is CASSLREAYEQYF. The CDR3 nucleotides are TGTGCCAGCAGTTTAAGGGAGGCCTACGAGCAGTACTTC.

The chain couples TRBV7-2 to TRBJ2-3; D is uncertain. Trimming removed 5 bases at V and 4 bases at J, with 13 bases between. Germline V gene data show CDR1 as SGHTA and CDR2 as FQGNSA. The CDR3 runs 14 residues. The CDR3 sequence is CASSPSVGADTQYF. The CDR3 DNA sequence: TGTGCCAGCAGCCCAAGCGTCGGCGCAGATACGCAGTATTTT.

To note about this clone: Compared with germline, one end of the junction differs, possibly owing to a read error. The chain has TRBV7-7 and TRBJ2-1; D possibly corresponds to TRBD2 (6 bases). The CDR3 runs to 15 residues. Germline assignment: CDR1 SSHAT and CDR2 FNYEAQ (reference sequence). The CDR3 sequence: CASSLGWRDYNEQFF. The CDR3 DNA reads as TGTGCTAGCAGCTTAGGCTGGCGGGATTACAATGAGCAGTTCTTC.

This clone was picked up one time. As DNA, the CDR3 is TGTGCCAGTAGTATGGGACAGGGGTATAATTCACCCCTCCACTTT. This encodes CASSMGQGYNSPLHF. The V call is TRBV19, the J call TRBJ1-6; 10 nucleotides line up with TRBD1. Germline lookup yields CDR1 LNHDA and CDR2 SQIVND (reference sequence). V lost 3 bases and J lost 4; bases outside the gene matches: 0. The CDR3 loop spans 15 amino acids.

The rearrangement joins TRBV15 to TRBJ2-5; D is unresolved. Germline CDR1 is LNHNV and CDR2 is YYDKDF (reference sequence). Trimming cost V 5 bases and J 5 bases, with 9 bases left between them. The CDR3 is 12 residues long. CDR3 loop: CATSPVWETQYF. DNA for the CDR3: TGTGCCACCAGCCCGGTTTGGGAGACCCAGTACTTC.

The gene calls are TRBV27 and TRBJ2-1; 8 bases align to TRBD2. The germline gives CDR1 MNHEY, CDR2 SMNVEV (reference sequence). V trimming: 7 bases; J trimming: 6 bases; junction bases outside the gene matches: 14. The CDR3 spans 16 residues. The CDR3 DNA follows: TGTGCCAGCACCCCTCCGGGCGGGAGGCGAATCAATGAGCAGTTCTTC. Protein sequence: CASTPPGGRRINEQFF.

The sample holds one count of this clone. The rearrangement joins TRBV2 to TRBJ2-1; 9 bases align to TRBD1. Germline-derived CDR1 and CDR2 are SNHLY and FYNNEI. The length of the CDR3 is 15 residues. With 6 bases clipped from V and 9 bases from J, the junction kept 12 bases outside the gene matches. CDR3 region: CASSTRGQGSLEQFF. For the CDR3, the DNA is TGTGCCAGCAGCACTCGAGGACAGGGGAGTCTTGAGCAGTTCTTC.

The J gene is TRBJ1-5, the V gene TRBV18; TRBD1 agrees at 7 bases. The V gene's germline CDR1 is KGHSH and CDR2 LQKENI. V shed 5 bases and J 2 bases; nucleotides not matched to a gene: 3. This CDR3 is built from 14 residues. CDR3 nucleotides: TGTGCCAGCTCATCCGGGACAGGCAATCAGCCCCAGCATTTT. Translated, it gives CASSSGTGNQPQHF.

This chain connects TRBV18 to TRBJ2-7; a weak D match, TRBD1 (6 bases). CDR1 is KGHSH and CDR2 is LQKENI in the germline V gene. Trimming stripped 6 bases from V and 3 bases from J, with 21 bases between. The CDR3 runs to 16 residues. CDR3 amino acids: CASSSSGPGTHYEQYF. CDR3 bases: TGTGCCAGCTCCTCCTCAGGCCCGGGGACACACTACGAGCAGTACTTC.

V and J are TRBV4-1 and TRBJ2-7; 9 nucleotides align to TRBD2. The J segment lost 1 base and the V segment lost 5 bases, leaving 3 bases of the junction unmatched. CDR3 length: 14 amino acids. CDR1 and CDR2 from the germline V gene are MGHRA and YSYEKL. CDR3 bases: TGCGCCAGCAGCTTGACTAGCGGATCCTACGAGCAGTACTTC. It encodes CASSLTSGSYEQYF.

The rearrangement links TRBV13 to TRBJ2-4; weak D call: TRBD1 (5 bases). Germline values: CDR1 PRHDT, CDR2 FYEKMQ (reference sequence). Trimming pared 2 bases from V and 12 bases from J, leaving 11 bases between. The CDR3 is 12 residues long. CDR3 sequence (DNA): TGTGCCAGCAGCTTACTCCAGCAGGGTCAGTACTTC. As protein: CASSLLQQGQYF.

CDR3: CASSLVVFSGANVLTF. The CDR3, as DNA: TGTGCCAGCAGCTTAGTAGTATTCTCTGGGGCCAACGTCCTGACTTTC. J is TRBJ2-6 and V is TRBV11-2; D gene ambiguous. The V and J ends lost 1 base and 0 bases respectively, with 7 bases between them. Per the germline V gene, CDR1 is SGHAT and CDR2 is FQNNGV. The CDR3 covers 16 residues.

This chain connects TRBV5-6 to TRBJ1-2; D gene ambiguous. From germline, CDR1 is SGHDT and CDR2 YYEEEE. V lost 1 base to trimming and J lost 2 bases, with 6 bases between them. This CDR3 has 13 residues. The CDR3 sequence is CASSLSANYGYTF. CDR3 bases: TGTGCCAGCAGCTTGTCCGCGAACTATGGCTACACCTTC.

This chain links TRBV6-1 with TRBJ2-1, with 8 positions matching TRBD1. This CDR3 comprises 14 residues. In germline, CDR1 is MNHNS, CDR2 SASEGT. Trimming took 3 bases from V and 11 from J; bases not matched to a gene: 9. The DNA of the CDR3 is TGTGCCAGCAGTGAGGGACAGGTTCGGGTACAGCAGTTCTTC. This translates into CASSEGQVRVQQFF.